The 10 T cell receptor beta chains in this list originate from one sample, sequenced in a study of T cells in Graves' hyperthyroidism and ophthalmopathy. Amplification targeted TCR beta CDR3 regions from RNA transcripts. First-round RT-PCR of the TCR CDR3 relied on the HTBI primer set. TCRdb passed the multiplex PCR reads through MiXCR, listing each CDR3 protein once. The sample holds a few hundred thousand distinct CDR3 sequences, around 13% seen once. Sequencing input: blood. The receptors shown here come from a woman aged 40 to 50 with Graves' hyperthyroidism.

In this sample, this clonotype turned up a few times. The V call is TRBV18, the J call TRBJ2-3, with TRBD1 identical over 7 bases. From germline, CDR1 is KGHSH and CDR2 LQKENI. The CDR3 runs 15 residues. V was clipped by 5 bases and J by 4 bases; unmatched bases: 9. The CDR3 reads CASSSRTGGSDTQYF. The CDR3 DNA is TGTGCCAGCTCATCCAGGACAGGCGGATCAGATACGCAGTATTTT.

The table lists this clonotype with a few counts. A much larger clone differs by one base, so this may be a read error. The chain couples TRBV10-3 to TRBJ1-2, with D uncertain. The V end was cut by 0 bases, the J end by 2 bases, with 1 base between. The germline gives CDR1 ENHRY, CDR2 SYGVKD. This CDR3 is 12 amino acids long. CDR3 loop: CAISESNYGYTF. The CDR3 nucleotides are TGTGCCATCAGTGAGTCGAACTATGGCTACACCTTC.

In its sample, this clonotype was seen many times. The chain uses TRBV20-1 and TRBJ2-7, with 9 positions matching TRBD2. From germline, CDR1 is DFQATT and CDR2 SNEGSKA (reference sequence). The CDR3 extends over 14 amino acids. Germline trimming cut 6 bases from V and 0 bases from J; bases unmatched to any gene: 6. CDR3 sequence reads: CSAGIAGASYEQYF. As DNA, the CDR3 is TGCAGTGCCGGAATAGCGGGAGCCTCCTACGAGCAGTACTTC.

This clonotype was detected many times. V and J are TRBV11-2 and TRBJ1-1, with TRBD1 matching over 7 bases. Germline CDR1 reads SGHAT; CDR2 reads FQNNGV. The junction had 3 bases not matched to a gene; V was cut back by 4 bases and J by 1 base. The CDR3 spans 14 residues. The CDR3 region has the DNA TGTGCCAGCAGCTGGGACAGAAAGAACACTGAAGCTTTCTTT. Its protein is CASSWDRKNTEAFF. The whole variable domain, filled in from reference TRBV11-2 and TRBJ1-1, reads EAGVAQSPRYKIIEKRQSVAFWCNPISGHATLYWYQQILGQGPKLLIQFQNNGVVDDSQLPKDRFSAERLKGVDSTLKIQPAKLEDSAVYLCASSWDRKNTEAFFGQGTRLTVV.

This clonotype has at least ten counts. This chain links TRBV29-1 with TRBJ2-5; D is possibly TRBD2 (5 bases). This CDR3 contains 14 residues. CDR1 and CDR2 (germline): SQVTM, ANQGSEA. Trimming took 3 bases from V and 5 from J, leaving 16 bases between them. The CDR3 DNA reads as TGCAGCGTTGAGTACGCTTCCCGCGGGGAGACCCAGTACTTC. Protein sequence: CSVEYASRGETQYF. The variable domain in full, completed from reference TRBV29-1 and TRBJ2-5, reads SAVISQKPSRDICQRGTSLTIQCQVDSQVTMMFWYRQQPGQSLTLIATANQGSEATYESGFVIDKFPISRPNLTFSTLTVSNMSPEDSSIYLCSVEYASRGETQYFGPGTRLLVL.

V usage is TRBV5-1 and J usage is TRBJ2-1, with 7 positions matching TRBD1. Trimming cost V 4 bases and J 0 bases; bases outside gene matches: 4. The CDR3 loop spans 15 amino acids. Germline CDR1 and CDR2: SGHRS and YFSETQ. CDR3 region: CASSNTGASYNEQFF. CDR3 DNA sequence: TGCGCCAGCAGCAACACAGGGGCCTCCTACAATGAGCAGTTCTTC.

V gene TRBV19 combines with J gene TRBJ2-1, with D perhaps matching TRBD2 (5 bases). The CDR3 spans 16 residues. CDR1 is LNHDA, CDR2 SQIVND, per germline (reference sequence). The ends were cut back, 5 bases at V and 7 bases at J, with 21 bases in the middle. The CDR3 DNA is TGTGCCAGTAGTCCGAGGCCGGGAAAGGCCACTAATGAGCAGTTCTTC. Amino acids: CASSPRPGKATNEQFF.

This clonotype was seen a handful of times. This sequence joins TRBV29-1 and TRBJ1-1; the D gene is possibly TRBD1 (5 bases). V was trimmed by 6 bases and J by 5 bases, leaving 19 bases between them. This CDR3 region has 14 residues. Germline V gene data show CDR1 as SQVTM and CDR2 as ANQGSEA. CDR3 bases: TGCAGCGTCGTTCGGGCATCCAGGGATACTGAAGCTTTCTTT. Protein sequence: CSVVRASRDTEAFF. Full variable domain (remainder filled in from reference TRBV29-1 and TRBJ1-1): SAVISQKPSRDICQRGTSLTIQCQVDSQVTMMFWYRQQPGQSLTLIATANQGSEATYESGFVIDKFPISRPNLTFSTLTVSNMSPEDSSIYLCSVVRASRDTEAFFGQGTRLTVV.

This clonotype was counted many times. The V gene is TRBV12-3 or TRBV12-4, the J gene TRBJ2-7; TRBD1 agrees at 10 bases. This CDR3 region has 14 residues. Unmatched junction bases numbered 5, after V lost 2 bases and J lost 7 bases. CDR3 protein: CASSLRDRGQEQYF. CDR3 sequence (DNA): TGTGCCAGCAGTTTAAGGGACAGGGGACAGGAGCAGTACTTC.

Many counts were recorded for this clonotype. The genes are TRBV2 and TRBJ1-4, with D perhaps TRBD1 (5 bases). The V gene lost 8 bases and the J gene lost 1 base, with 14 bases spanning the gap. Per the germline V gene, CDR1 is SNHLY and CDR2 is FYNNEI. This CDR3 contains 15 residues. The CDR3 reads CASQDTGRTNEKLFF. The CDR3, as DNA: TGTGCCAGCCAGGATACGGGGCGAACTAATGAAAAACTGTTTTTT.